The rows below give T cell receptor beta chains drawn from one sample of a study of blood T cells in healthy people across ages. TCRdb called the 5' RACE reads again in MiXCR, with one record for every CDR3 protein. The repertoire holds about 1 million distinct CDR3 sequences, with about 25% as singletons. This same sample was also part of a study on T cells of mothers and their children.

Sequencing used blood. The receptors stem from a girl aged 2 to 9 in good health. Both conserved end residues are part of each CDR3. D genes are given only for firm matches. Some rows mark clone size as missing; the rest say once, few, many or name a class of expanded clone.

.	TRBJ1-6	.	TRBV5-1	TGCGCCAGCAGCTTGTCAGGCAACAATAATTCACCCCTCCACTTT	CASSLSGNNNSPLHF
.	TRBJ2-5	.	TRBV2	TGTGCCAGCCTGACTCTTGGTGGGGAGACCCAGTACTTC	CASLTLGGETQYF
TRBD1	TRBJ1-2	.	TRBV12-3/TRBV12-4	TGTGCCAGCAGGGGGACAGCTAACTATGGCTACACCTTC	CASRGTANYGYTF
.	TRBJ2-4	.	TRBV12-3/TRBV12-4	TGTGCCAGCAGTTTCTTGGCGGCGAGAAGGGGAAACATTCAGTACTTC	CASSFLAARRGNIQYF
.	TRBJ1-2	.	TRBV20-1	TGCAGTGCTAGATCTCCAGGCGATGGCTACACCTTC	CSARSPGDGYTF
TRBD1	TRBJ1-4	few	TRBV25-1	TGTGCCAGCAGTGGTCCGGGACAGCCTAATGAAAAACTGTTTTTT	CASSGPGQPNEKLFF
.	TRBJ2-1	few	TRBV29-1	TGCAGCGTTCTCCGGACCCAGGCCCCTGAGCAGTTCTTC	CSVLRTQAPEQFF
.	TRBJ1-2	.	TRBV7-2	TGTGCCAGCAGCCCCATCTCCAATGGCTACACCTTC	CASSPISNGYTF
TRBD1	TRBJ1-2	.	TRBV7-3	TGTGCCAGCAGCTTAAGGGGCAGGGGGGCTTATGGCTACACCTTC	CASSLRGRGAYGYTF
.	TRBJ2-3	.	TRBV20-1	TGCAGTGCTAGAGCCAACGGGGGCAGCACAGATACGCAGTATTTT	CSARANGGSTDTQYF
TRBD1	TRBJ2-7	.	TRBV13	TGTGCCAGCAGCTTTTCTACAGGGGGGTGGGAGCAGTACTTC	CASSFSTGGWEQYF
TRBD1	TRBJ1-4	.	TRBV4-3	TGCGCCAGCAGCCAAGATGAGGGGGCCAACAGGGAAAGCGCTAATGAAAAACTGTTTTTT	CASSQDEGANRESANEKLFF
TRBD1	TRBJ2-7	few	TRBV7-8	TGTGCCAGCAGTTGGAACCGGGACAGGGGGCTCGAGCAGTACTTC	CASSWNRDRGLEQYF